One sample yielded the 8 T cell receptor beta chains listed below, sequenced in a study of cytomegalovirus exposure and HLA in healthy donors (dated by TCRdb to 2016 to 2017). Receptor libraries were prepared by the immunoSEQ multiplex PCR assay. For the multiplex PCR, a mixture combining 60 forward primers for TCR Vbeta segments and 13 reverse primers for TCR Jbeta segments was used. This immuneACCESS table, as held by TCRdb, lists in-frame sequences with V and J called but not all clones. Of the missing ones, under half trace to an unresolved V gene in checked studies; the others have no known cause. For this sample there are about 110,000 clones; over 60% appear just once. The top ten hold around an eighth of the sample. Sequencing used PBMCs. These receptors were taken from a man under 40 in good health and CMV-seropositive.

The rearrangement links TRBV7-9 to TRBJ1-2; D is undetermined. Trimming left V 2 bases short and J 3 bases short, with 7 bases between. There are 13 residues in the CDR3. CDR1 and CDR2 (germline): SEHNR, FQNEAQ (reference sequence). The CDR3 region is CASSLWEHYGYTF. DNA for the CDR3: TGTGCCAGCAGCTTATGGGAGCACTATGGCTACACCTTC.

The gene calls are TRBV7-3 and TRBJ2-1; maybe TRBD1 (5 bases). This CDR3 contains 16 residues. CDR1 is SGHTA, CDR2 FQGTGA, per germline. V was trimmed by 4 bases and J by 2 bases, leaving 15 bases between them. Here the CDR3 DNA reads TGTGCCAGCAGCTCAGGCAGGGATGCCCCCTACAATGAGCAGTTCTTC. Translated, it gives CASSSGRDAPYNEQFF.

CDR3 bases: TGTGCCAGCAGCGAACAGCAGAACACTGAAGCTTTCTTT. Protein product: CASSEQQNTEAFF. This sequence joins TRBV7-9 and TRBJ1-1; no firm D call. This CDR3 comprises 13 residues. Germline lookup yields CDR1 SEHNR and CDR2 FQNEAQ (reference sequence). V dropped 5 bases and J dropped 1 base, with 8 bases sitting between them.

The chain links TRBV28 to TRBJ2-5, with 9 bases that match TRBD2. The J segment lost 0 bases and the V segment lost 4 bases, leaving 3 bases of the junction unmatched. The length of the CDR3 is 15 residues. Per the germline V gene, CDR1 is MDHEN and CDR2 is SYDVKM. In DNA form, the CDR3 reads TGTGCCAGCAGTTCCGGACTAGCGTACCAAGAGACCCAGTACTTC. It translates to CASSSGLAYQETQYF.

This rearrangement joins TRBV7-2 to TRBJ2-5; 7 bases fit TRBD2. Trimming cost V 6 bases and J 3 bases; bases outside gene matches: 10. The CDR3 contains 15 residues. In germline, CDR1 is SGHTA, CDR2 FQGNSA. Here the CDR3 DNA reads TGTGCCAGCAGTGCCATGGGAGGGAAGGAAGAGACCCAGTACTTC. Its protein is CASSAMGGKEETQYF. The complete variable domain, with remaining parts taken from reference TRBV7-2 and TRBJ2-5, reads GAGVSQSPSNKVTEKGKDVELRCDPISGHTALYWYRQSLGQGLEFLIYFQGNSAPDKSGLPSDRFSAERTGGSVSTLTIQRTQQEDSAVYLCASSAMGGKEETQYFGPGTRLLVL.

J is TRBJ1-4 and V is TRBV18, with TRBD1 matching over 7 bases. The junction had 3 bases not matched to a gene; V was cut back by 6 bases and J by 2 bases. The CDR3 has 14 residues. The germline V gene encodes CDR1 KGHSH and CDR2 LQKENI. In nucleotides, the CDR3 is TGTGCCAGCTCGCGACAGGGTACTAATGAAAAACTGTTTTTT. Translation: CASSRQGTNEKLFF. Variable domain in full (rest from reference TRBV18 and TRBJ1-4): NAGVMQNPRHLVRRRGQEARLRCSPMKGHSHVYWYRQLPEEGLKFMVYLQKENIIDESGMPKERFSAEFPKEGPSILRIQQVVRGDSAAYFCASSRQGTNEKLFFGSGTQLSVL.

The table lists this clone with a few counts. The chain carries TRBV13 and TRBJ1-1; TRBD1 agrees at 9 bases. V lost 5 bases and J lost 3; bases outside the gene matches: 7. Germline V gene sequence: CDR1 PRHDT, CDR2 FYEKMQ (reference sequence). The CDR3 totals 15 residues. The CDR3 spells CASSGGGTGYTEAFF. The CDR3 coding sequence is TGTGCCAGCAGCGGAGGCGGGACAGGGTACACTGAAGCTTTCTTT.

The rearrangement uses TRBV7-9 and TRBJ2-3; TRBD2 matches 10 bases. V trimming: 5 bases; J trimming: 0 bases; junction bases outside the gene matches: 14. CDR3 length equals 19 residues. Germline-derived CDR1 and CDR2 are SEHNR and FQNEAQ (reference sequence). CDR3: CASSPLVLAGDLSTDTQYF. CDR3 DNA sequence: TGTGCCAGCAGCCCGCTGGTGCTAGCGGGGGACCTCAGCACAGATACGCAGTATTTT.